A selection of T cell receptor beta chains follows, all from one sample in a study of blood T cell repertoires in COVID-19. Assay used: immunoSEQ multiplex PCR; TCRdb lists only in-frame clones, some missing. The sample records about 98,000 clones, 80% to 90% being singletons. The material sequenced was peripheral blood. The source of these receptors is a man aged 35-49 years with active or convalescent COVID-19. Both conserved end residues are part of each CDR3. The order of the fields is J gene, D gene, clone size, V gene, CDR3 protein, CDR3 DNA. The D gene is left open where the match is weak. Not all rows give a size; the values are once, few, many and, for expanded clones, a class.

j_gene: TRBJ2-7
d_gene: TRBD1
abundance: few
v_gene: TRBV10-1
CDR3aa: CASRRDRGPYEQYF
CDR3nt: TGCGCCAGCAGGCGGGACAGGGGACCCTACGAGCAGTACTTC

j_gene: TRBJ1-5
d_gene: .
abundance: .
v_gene: TRBV5-5
CDR3aa: CASSLAWQGNQPQHF
CDR3nt: TGTGCCAGCAGCTTGGCGTGGCAGGGGAATCAGCCCCAGCATTTT

j_gene: TRBJ2-1
d_gene: TRBD1
abundance: .
v_gene: TRBV27
CDR3aa: CASTGTVAYNEQFF
CDR3nt: TGTGCCAGCACCGGGACAGTTGCCTACAATGAGCAGTTCTTC

j_gene: TRBJ2-7
d_gene: TRBD1
abundance: .
v_gene: TRBV7-9
CDR3aa: CASSGGTGTYEQYF
CDR3nt: TGTGCCAGCAGCGGGGGGACAGGGACCTACGAGCAGTACTTC

j_gene: TRBJ1-1
d_gene: .
abundance: .
v_gene: TRBV2
CDR3aa: CASSEGRTVNTEAFF
CDR3nt: TGTGCCAGCAGTGAAGGGAGGACAGTGAACACTGAAGCTTTCTTT

j_gene: TRBJ1-2
d_gene: TRBD1
abundance: .
v_gene: TRBV10-2
CDR3aa: CASSESAQPGQGGYGYTF
CDR3nt: TGCGCCAGCAGTGAATCGGCTCAACCGGGACAGGGGGGCTATGGCTACACCTTC

j_gene: TRBJ2-6
d_gene: .
abundance: .
v_gene: TRBV6-2/TRBV6-3
CDR3aa: CASTPSGIVSGANVLTF
CDR3nt: TGTGCCAGCACCCCGTCCGGGATAGTCTCTGGGGCCAACGTCCTGACTTTC

j_gene: TRBJ2-1
d_gene: TRBD2
abundance: .
v_gene: TRBV5-1
CDR3aa: CASRTGDGLAGGQQFF
CDR3nt: TGCGCCAGCAGAACAGGGGACGGACTAGCGGGGGGACAGCAGTTCTTC

j_gene: TRBJ2-1
d_gene: .
abundance: .
v_gene: TRBV5-6
CDR3aa: CASTVLGGAEYNEQFF
CDR3nt: TGTGCCAGCACCGTACTTGGGGGGGCGGAGTACAATGAGCAGTTCTTC

j_gene: TRBJ2-5
d_gene: .
abundance: .
v_gene: TRBV2
CDR3aa: CATAPYGGASLETQYF
CDR3nt: TGTGCCACCGCACCCTATGGGGGGGCTAGTTTGGAGACCCAGTACTTC

j_gene: TRBJ1-1
d_gene: .
abundance: .
v_gene: TRBV6-4
CDR3aa: CASIQSEAFF
CDR3nt: TGTGCCAGCATACAGTCTGAAGCTTTCTTT

j_gene: TRBJ1-4
d_gene: .
abundance: .
v_gene: TRBV30
CDR3aa: CAWSVQSVRQEKLFF
CDR3nt: TGTGCCTGGAGTGTACAGAGTGTGCGCCAGGAAAAACTGTTTTTT

j_gene: TRBJ1-1
d_gene: TRBD1
abundance: few
v_gene: TRBV2
CDR3aa: CASSVERGQAFF
CDR3nt: TGTGCCAGCAGTGTGGAAAGGGGGCAGGCTTTCTTT

j_gene: TRBJ1-1
d_gene: .
abundance: .
v_gene: TRBV7-9
CDR3aa: CASRGEGYTEAFF
CDR3nt: TGTGCCAGCAGGGGGGAGGGCTACACTGAAGCTTTCTTT

j_gene: TRBJ2-5
d_gene: .
abundance: .
v_gene: TRBV5-1
CDR3aa: CASSSALRETQYF
CDR3nt: TGCGCCAGCAGCTCCGCGCTCCGAGAGACCCAGTACTTC

j_gene: TRBJ1-4
d_gene: TRBD1
abundance: once
v_gene: TRBV5-6
CDR3aa: CASSLMTGGASTNEKLFF
CDR3nt: TGTGCCAGCAGCTTAATGACAGGGGGCGCGTCAACTAATGAAAAACTGTTTTTT

j_gene: TRBJ2-1
d_gene: TRBD2
abundance: .
v_gene: TRBV6-2/TRBV6-3
CDR3aa: CASSSGGSSYNEQFF
CDR3nt: TGTGCCAGCAGTTCCGGGGGGAGCTCCTACAATGAGCAGTTCTTC

j_gene: TRBJ2-4
d_gene: .
abundance: .
v_gene: TRBV28
CDR3aa: CASSLTVNGAKNIQYF
CDR3nt: TGTGCCAGCAGTCTCACAGTGAATGGGGCCAAAAACATTCAGTACTTC